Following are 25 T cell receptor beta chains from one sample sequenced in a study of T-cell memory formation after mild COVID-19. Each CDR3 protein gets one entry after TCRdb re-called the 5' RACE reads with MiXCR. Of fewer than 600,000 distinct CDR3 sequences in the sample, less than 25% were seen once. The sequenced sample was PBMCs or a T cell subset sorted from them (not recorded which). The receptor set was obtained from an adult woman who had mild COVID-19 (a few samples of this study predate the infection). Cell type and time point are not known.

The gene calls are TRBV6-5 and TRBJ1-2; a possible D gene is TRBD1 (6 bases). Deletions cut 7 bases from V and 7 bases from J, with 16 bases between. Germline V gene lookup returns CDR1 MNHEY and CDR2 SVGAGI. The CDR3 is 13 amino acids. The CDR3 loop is CASTPGGARGYTF. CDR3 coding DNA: TGTGCCAGCACCCCCGGGGGGGCGCGTGGCTACACCTTC.

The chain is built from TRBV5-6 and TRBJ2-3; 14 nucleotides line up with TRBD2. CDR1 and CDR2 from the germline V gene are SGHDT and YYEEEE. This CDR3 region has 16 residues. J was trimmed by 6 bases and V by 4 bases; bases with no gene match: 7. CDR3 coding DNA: TGTGCCAGCAGCCTCCGACTAGCGGGGGGGCCCGATACGCAGTATTTT. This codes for CASSLRLAGGPDTQYF. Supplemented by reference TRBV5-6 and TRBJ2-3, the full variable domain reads DAGVTQSPTHLIKTRGQQVTLRCSPKSGHDTVSWYQQALGQGPQFIFQYYEEEERQRGNFPDRFSGHQFPNYSSELNVNALLLGDSALYLCASSLRLAGGPDTQYFGPGTRLTVL.

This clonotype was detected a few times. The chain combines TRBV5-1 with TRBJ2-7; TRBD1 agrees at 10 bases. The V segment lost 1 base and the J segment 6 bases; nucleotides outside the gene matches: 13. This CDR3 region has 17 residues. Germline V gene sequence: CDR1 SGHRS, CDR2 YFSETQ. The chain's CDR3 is CASSLKLLGQGLLEQYF. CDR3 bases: TGCGCCAGCAGCTTGAAGTTACTGGGACAGGGGCTTCTCGAGCAGTACTTC.

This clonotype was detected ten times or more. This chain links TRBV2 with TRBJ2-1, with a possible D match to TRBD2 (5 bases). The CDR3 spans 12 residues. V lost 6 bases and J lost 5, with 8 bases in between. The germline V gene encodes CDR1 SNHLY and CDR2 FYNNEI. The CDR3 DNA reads TGTGCCAGCAGGGGGAGAAACAATGAGCAGTTCTTC. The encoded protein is CASRGRNNEQFF.

The CDR3 here is CASSPRQEVNEQFF. CDR3 sequence (DNA): TGTGCCAGCTCACCGAGACAGGAGGTCAATGAGCAGTTCTTC. This chain uses TRBV18 with TRBJ2-1, with D perhaps matching TRBD1 (6 bases). V lost 3 bases and J lost 6, with 12 bases in between. Germline V gene data show CDR1 as KGHSH and CDR2 as LQKENI. This CDR3 is built from 14 residues.

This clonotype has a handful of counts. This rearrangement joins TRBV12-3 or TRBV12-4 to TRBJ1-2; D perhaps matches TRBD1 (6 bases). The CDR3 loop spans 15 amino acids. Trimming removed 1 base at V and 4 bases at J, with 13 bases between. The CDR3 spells CASSLDGGRSYGYTF. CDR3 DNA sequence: TGTGCCAGCAGTTTAGACGGGGGCCGGAGCTATGGCTACACCTTC.

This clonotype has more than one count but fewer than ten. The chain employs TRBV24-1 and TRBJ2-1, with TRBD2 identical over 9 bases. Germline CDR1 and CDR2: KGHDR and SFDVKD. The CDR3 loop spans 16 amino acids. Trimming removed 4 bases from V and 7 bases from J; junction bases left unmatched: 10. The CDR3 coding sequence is TGTGCCACCAGTGACCGCGGGAGGGACCCAGGGAATGAGCAGTTCTTC. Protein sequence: CATSDRGRDPGNEQFF.

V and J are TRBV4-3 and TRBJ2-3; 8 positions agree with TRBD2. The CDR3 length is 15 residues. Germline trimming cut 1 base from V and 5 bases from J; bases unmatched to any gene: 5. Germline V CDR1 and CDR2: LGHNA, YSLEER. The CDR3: CASSQGTSGIDTQYF. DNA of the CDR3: TGCGCCAGCAGCCAAGGCACTAGCGGAATAGATACGCAGTATTTT.

CDR3: CASSLIGTEAQPQHF. The DNA of the CDR3 is TGTGCCAGCAGTTTAATTGGGACAGAAGCGCAGCCCCAGCATTTT. J is TRBJ1-5 and V is TRBV12-3 or TRBV12-4; 7 bases agree with TRBD1. The CDR3 has 15 residues. The ends lost 2 bases at V and 7 bases at J; junction bases unmatched: 8.

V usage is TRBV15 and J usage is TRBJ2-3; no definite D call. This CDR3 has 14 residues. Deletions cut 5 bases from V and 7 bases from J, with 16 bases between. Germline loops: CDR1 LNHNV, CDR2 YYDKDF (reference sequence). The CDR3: CATSATTESHTQYF. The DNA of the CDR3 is TGTGCCACCAGCGCAACTACCGAGTCCCATACGCAGTATTTT.

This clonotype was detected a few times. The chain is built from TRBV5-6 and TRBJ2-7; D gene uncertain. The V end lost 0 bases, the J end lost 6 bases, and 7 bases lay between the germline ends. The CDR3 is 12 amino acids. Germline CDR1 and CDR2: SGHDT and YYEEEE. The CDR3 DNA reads TGTGCCAGCAGCTTGGGTTTGTTCGAGCAGTACTTC. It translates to CASSLGLFEQYF.

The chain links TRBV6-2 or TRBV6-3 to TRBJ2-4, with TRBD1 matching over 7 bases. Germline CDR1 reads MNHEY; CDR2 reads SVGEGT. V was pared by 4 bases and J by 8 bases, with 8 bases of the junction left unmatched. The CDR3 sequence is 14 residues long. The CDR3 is CASSFQGESDIQYF. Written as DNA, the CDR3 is TGTGCCAGCAGTTTTCAGGGGGAGTCGGACATTCAGTACTTC.

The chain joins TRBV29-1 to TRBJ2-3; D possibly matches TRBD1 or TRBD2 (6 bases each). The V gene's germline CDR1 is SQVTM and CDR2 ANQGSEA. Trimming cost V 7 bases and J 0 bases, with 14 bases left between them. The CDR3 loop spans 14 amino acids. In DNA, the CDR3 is TGCAGCGGGGGGGCGAGTACTAGCACAGATACGCAGTATTTT. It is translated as CSGGASTSTDTQYF.

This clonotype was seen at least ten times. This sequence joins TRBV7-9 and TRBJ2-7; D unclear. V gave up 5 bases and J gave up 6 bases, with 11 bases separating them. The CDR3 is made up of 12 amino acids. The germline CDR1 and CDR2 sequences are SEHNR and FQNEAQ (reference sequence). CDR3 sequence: CASSPLGPEQYF. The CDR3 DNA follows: TGTGCCAGCAGCCCATTGGGTCCCGAGCAGTACTTC.

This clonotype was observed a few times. In nucleotides, the CDR3 is TGTGCCAGCAGCAGGACAGGGGGAATCTCCTATAATTCACCCCTCCACTTT. Amino acids: CASSRTGGISYNSPLHF. This chain links TRBV3-1 with TRBJ1-6, with 10 positions matching TRBD1. V lost 5 bases to trimming and J lost 0 bases; unmatched junction nucleotides: 4. The CDR3 loop spans 17 amino acids. CDR1 is LGHDT, CDR2 YNNKEL, per germline (reference sequence).

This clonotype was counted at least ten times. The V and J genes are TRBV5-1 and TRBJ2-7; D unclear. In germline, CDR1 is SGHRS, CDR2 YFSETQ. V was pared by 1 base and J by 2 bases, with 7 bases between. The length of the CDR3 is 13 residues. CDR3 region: CASSLRDTYEQYF. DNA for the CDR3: TGCGCCAGCAGCTTGAGAGACACCTACGAGCAGTACTTC. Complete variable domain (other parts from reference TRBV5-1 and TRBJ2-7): KAGVTQTPRYLIKTRGQQVTLSCSPISGHRSVSWYQQTPGQGLQFLFEYFSETQRNKGNFPGRFSGRQFSNSRSEMNVSTLELGDSALYLCASSLRDTYEQYFGPGTRLTVT.

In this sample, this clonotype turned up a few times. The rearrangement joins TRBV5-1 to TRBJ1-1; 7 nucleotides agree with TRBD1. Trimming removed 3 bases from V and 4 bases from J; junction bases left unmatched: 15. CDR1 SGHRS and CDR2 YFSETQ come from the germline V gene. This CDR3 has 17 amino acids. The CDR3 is CASSSRQGGSFGTEAFF. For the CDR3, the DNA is TGCGCCAGCAGCTCCCGACAGGGAGGCTCCTTCGGCACTGAAGCTTTCTTT.

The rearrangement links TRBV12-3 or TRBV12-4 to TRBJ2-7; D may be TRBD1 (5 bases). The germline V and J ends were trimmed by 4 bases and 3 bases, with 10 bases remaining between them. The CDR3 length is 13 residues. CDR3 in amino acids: CASSSLGRYEQYF. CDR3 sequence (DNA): TGTGCCAGCAGTTCTTTGGGGCGCTACGAGCAGTACTTC.

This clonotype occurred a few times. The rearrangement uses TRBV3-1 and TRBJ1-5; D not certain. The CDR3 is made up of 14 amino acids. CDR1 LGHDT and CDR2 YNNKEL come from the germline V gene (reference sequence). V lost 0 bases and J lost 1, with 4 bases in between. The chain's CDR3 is CASSQDVSNQPQHF. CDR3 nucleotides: TGTGCCAGCAGCCAAGATGTGAGCAATCAGCCCCAGCATTTT. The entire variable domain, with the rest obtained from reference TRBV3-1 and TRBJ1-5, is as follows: DTAVSQTPKYLVTQMGNDKSIKCEQNLGHDTMYWYKQDSKKFLKIMFSYNNKELIINETVPNRFSPKSPDKAHLNLHINSLELGDSAVYFCASSQDVSNQPQHFGDGTRLSIL.

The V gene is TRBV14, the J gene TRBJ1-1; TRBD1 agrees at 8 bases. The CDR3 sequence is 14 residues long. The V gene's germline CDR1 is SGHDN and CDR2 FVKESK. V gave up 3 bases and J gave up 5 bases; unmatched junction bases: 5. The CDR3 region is CASSHDRGGTEAFF. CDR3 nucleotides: TGTGCCAGCAGCCACGACAGGGGTGGAACTGAAGCTTTCTTT.

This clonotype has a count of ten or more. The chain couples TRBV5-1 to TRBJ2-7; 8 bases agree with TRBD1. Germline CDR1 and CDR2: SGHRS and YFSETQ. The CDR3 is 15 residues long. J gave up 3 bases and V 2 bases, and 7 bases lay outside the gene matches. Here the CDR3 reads CASSFSRGQSYEQYF. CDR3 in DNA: TGCGCCAGCAGCTTTAGCAGGGGGCAAAGCTACGAGCAGTACTTC.

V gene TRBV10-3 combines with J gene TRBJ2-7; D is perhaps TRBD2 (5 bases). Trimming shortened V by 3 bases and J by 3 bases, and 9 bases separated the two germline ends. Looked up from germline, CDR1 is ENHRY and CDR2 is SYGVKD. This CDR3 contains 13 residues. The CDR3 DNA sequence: TGTGCCATCAGTGACACTAGTTACTACGAGCAGTACTTC. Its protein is CAISDTSYYEQYF.

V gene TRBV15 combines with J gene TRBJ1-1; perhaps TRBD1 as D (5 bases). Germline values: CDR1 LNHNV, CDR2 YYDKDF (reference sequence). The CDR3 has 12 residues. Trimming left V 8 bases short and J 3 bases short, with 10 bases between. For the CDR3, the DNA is TGTGCCACCTGGGACCTAGACACTGAAGCTTTCTTT. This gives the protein CATWDLDTEAFF.

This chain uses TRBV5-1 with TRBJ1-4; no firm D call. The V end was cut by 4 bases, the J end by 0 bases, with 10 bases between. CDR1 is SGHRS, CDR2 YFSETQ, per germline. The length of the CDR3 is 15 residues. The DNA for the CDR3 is TGCGCCAGCAGCCTCGGTTTTGCAACTAATGAAAAACTGTTTTTT. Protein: CASSLGFATNEKLFF.

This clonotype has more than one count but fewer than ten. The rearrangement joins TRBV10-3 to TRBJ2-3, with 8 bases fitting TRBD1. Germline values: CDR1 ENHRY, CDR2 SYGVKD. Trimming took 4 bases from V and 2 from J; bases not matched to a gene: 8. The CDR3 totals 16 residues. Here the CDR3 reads CAISGLPGQDTDTQYF. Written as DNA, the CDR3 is TGTGCCATCAGTGGACTACCGGGACAGGACACAGATACGCAGTATTTT.